The 32 T cell receptor beta chains given below trace back to one sample, sequenced in a study of shared clonotypes between healthy human individuals. Some clones are missing from TCRdb's copy, which holds only in-frame ones; the method was immunoSEQ multiplex PCR. Of 85,000 to 100,000 clones detected, almost 70% appear once; the ten largest clones hold 50%. The sample consisted of memory CD8+ T cells sorted from blood. As for subset: CD45RO+ cells pooled with CCR7-negative TemRA cells. Receptors were obtained from a man aged 25 to 45 in good health.

This clone was seen only once. V gene TRBV6-5 combines with J gene TRBJ2-7; D gene ambiguous. V lost 6 bases and J 2 bases, leaving 11 bases between the germline ends. Germline V gives CDR1 MNHEY, CDR2 SVGAGI. This CDR3 is built from 13 residues. CDR3 amino acids: CASSGNEAYEQYF. The CDR3 DNA reads as TGTGCCAGCAGCGGAAACGAAGCCTACGAGCAGTACTTC.

V gene TRBV25-1 combines with J gene TRBJ2-5; D is possibly TRBD1 or TRBD2 (5 bases each). This CDR3 has 14 amino acids. Trimming stripped 2 bases from V and 7 bases from J, with 14 bases between. Germline assignment: CDR1 MGHDK and CDR2 SYGVNS. The CDR3 bases are TGTGCCAGCAGTGAACCCCGGGACCCCTGGACCCAGTACTTC. The encoded protein is CASSEPRDPWTQYF.

V usage is TRBV20-1 and J usage is TRBJ1-4; D ambiguous. CDR3 size: 11 residues. The V gene lost 6 bases and the J gene lost 5 bases, with 7 bases spanning the gap. Germline loops: CDR1 DFQATT, CDR2 SNEGSKA (reference sequence). Here the CDR3 reads CSARENEKLFF. CDR3 nucleotide sequence: TGCAGTGCACGGGAGAATGAAAAACTGTTTTTT.

The chain employs TRBV10-2 and TRBJ1-1; 7 bases agree with TRBD1. The germline V gene has CDR1 WSHSY and CDR2 SAAADI. The CDR3 runs to 17 residues. V gave up 2 bases and J gave up 4 bases; unmatched junction bases: 13. The DNA for the CDR3 is TGCGCCAGCAGTGAGAAGTTGAGGAAAGGGGGCGGCACTGAAGCTTTCTTT. It translates to CASSEKLRKGGGTEAFF.

This clone has just a few counts. The CDR3 sequence: CASSLWSGAQETQYF. CDR3 nucleotides: TGTGCCAGCAGCTTGTGGTCGGGGGCGCAAGAGACCCAGTACTTC. The chain carries TRBV11-2 and TRBJ2-5; D is perhaps TRBD1 or TRBD2 (6 bases each). V gave up 3 bases and J gave up 2 bases, with 13 bases separating them. Germline V gene lookup returns CDR1 SGHAT and CDR2 FQNNGV. CDR3 length: 15 amino acids.

The chain recombines TRBV2 with TRBJ1-5, with 8 bases aligning to TRBD1. J was trimmed by 9 bases and V by 4 bases; bases with no gene match: 5. The CDR3 consists of 13 residues. Germline values: CDR1 SNHLY, CDR2 FYNNEI. As DNA, the CDR3 is TGTGCCAGCAGTGGGGGACAGGCTTGGCCCCAGCATTTT. As protein: CASSGGQAWPQHF.

This rearrangement joins TRBV5-1 to TRBJ2-1, with D unresolved. From germline, CDR1 is SGHRS and CDR2 YFSETQ. Trimming took off 0 bases at V and 3 bases at J, with 7 bases between the two ends. The CDR3 has 14 residues. The CDR3: CASSLGQVYNEQFF. In DNA form, the CDR3 reads TGCGCCAGCAGCTTGGGACAAGTCTACAATGAGCAGTTCTTC.

V and J are TRBV7-9 and TRBJ2-5; perhaps TRBD1 as D (5 bases). The germline V gene has CDR1 SEHNR and CDR2 FQNEAQ (reference sequence). V lost 5 bases, J lost 5 bases, and 12 bases lay in between. The CDR3 loop spans 13 amino acids. The CDR3: CASSPGYRETQYF. Written as DNA, the CDR3 is TGTGCCAGCAGCCCAGGGTATCGGGAGACCCAGTACTTC.

This clone was detected only once. The rearrangement links TRBV19 to TRBJ2-4; D may be TRBD1 or TRBD2 (5 bases each). The CDR3 is made up of 14 amino acids. Trimming pared 9 bases from V and 0 bases from J, leaving 12 bases between. CDR1 and CDR2 (germline): LNHDA, SQIVND (reference sequence). CDR3 nucleotides: TGTGCCAGCGGGACGGTCCTAGCCAAAAACATTCAGTACTTC. Translated, it gives CASGTVLAKNIQYF.

This clone was seen only a few times. The chain combines TRBV11-2 with TRBJ2-7, with TRBD1 matching 8 bases. The ends lost 4 bases at V and 7 bases at J; junction bases unmatched: 9. Germline V gives CDR1 SGHAT, CDR2 FQNNGV. This CDR3 comprises 14 residues. The DNA for the CDR3 is TGTGCCAGCAGCTCGGAGACAGGGGAATGGGAGCAGTACTTC. Translating gives CASSSETGEWEQYF.

The V call is TRBV27, the J call TRBJ2-5, with D possibly being TRBD1 (5 bases). CDR3 length: 13 amino acids. Germline V CDR1 and CDR2: MNHEY, SMNVEV (reference sequence). The ends were cut back, 5 bases at V and 5 bases at J, with 12 bases in the middle. The CDR3 region is CASSPQGDETQYF. The CDR3 region has the DNA TGTGCCAGCAGTCCCCAAGGGGATGAGACCCAGTACTTC.

The chain combines TRBV4-3 with TRBJ2-3; 7 bases align to TRBD2. V gave up 1 base and J gave up 2 bases; unmatched junction bases: 3. The germline V gene encodes CDR1 LGHNA and CDR2 YSLEER. The CDR3 runs 15 residues. The CDR3 sequence is CASSQGSGVTDTQYF. Written as DNA, the CDR3 is TGCGCCAGCAGCCAAGGGAGCGGGGTCACAGATACGCAGTATTTT.

This clone appeared a few times. The genes are TRBV29-1 and TRBJ2-1, with 10 bases that match TRBD1. V gave up 3 bases and J gave up 6 bases; unmatched junction bases: 17. The CDR3 loop spans 18 amino acids. Germline V CDR1 and CDR2: SQVTM, ANQGSEA. CDR3 region: CSVDVGRDRGVLGNEQFF. In nucleotides, the CDR3 is TGCAGCGTTGACGTCGGTCGGGACAGGGGAGTTCTAGGCAATGAGCAGTTCTTC.

The CDR3 DNA follows: TGTGCCAGCATCAAGACAGGCTCTATTGAAAAACTGTTTTTT. This gives the protein CASIKTGSIEKLFF. J is TRBJ1-4 and V is TRBV28, with a possible D match to TRBD1 (6 bases). In germline, CDR1 is MDHEN, CDR2 SYDVKM. The CDR3 contains 14 residues. V dropped 7 bases and J dropped 7 bases, with 16 bases sitting between them. The whole variable domain, filled in from reference TRBV28 and TRBJ1-4, reads DVKVTQSSRYLVKRTGEKVFLECVQDMDHENMFWYRQDPGLGLRLIYFSYDVKMKEKGDIPEGYSVSREKKERFSLILESASTNQTSMYLCASIKTGSIEKLFFGSGTQLSVL.

J is TRBJ2-2 and V is TRBV15; 10 bases match TRBD2. Germline V gene data show CDR1 as LNHNV and CDR2 as YYDKDF (reference sequence). Germline trimming cut 5 bases from V and 6 bases from J; bases unmatched to any gene: 9. CDR3 length: 16 amino acids. The CDR3, as DNA: TGTGCCACCAGCCCAGTAGGGGGGACTAGCGCCGGGGAGCTGTTTTTT. Translation: CATSPVGGTSAGELFF.

V usage is TRBV6-6 and J usage is TRBJ2-7, with 9 positions matching TRBD1. Trimming at V came to 3 bases and at J to 3 bases, leaving 6 bases not matched to a gene. The germline CDR1 and CDR2 sequences are MNHNY and SVGAGI (reference sequence). The CDR3 is 15 residues long. CDR3 in amino acids: CASSYPGQGNYEQYF. CDR3 sequence (DNA): TGTGCCAGCAGTTATCCGGGACAGGGAAACTACGAGCAGTACTTC.

The chain links TRBV19 to TRBJ2-5; 10 bases fit TRBD1. The V gene end was trimmed by 7 bases and the J gene end by 4 bases; junction bases not matched to a gene: 6. The length of the CDR3 is 14 residues. CDR1 LNHDA and CDR2 SQIVND come from the germline V gene (reference sequence). CDR3 residues: CASTAGQGVETQYF. CDR3 DNA sequence: TGTGCCAGTACTGCAGGACAGGGGGTAGAGACCCAGTACTTC.

This clone was counted only a few times. It may be a read error: a sequence one base away is much more abundant. In the same sample, other DNA sequences code for this CDR3. The V gene is TRBV6-1, the J gene TRBJ2-7; 11 bases are a match to TRBD2. V lost 1 base, J lost 1 base, and 0 bases stayed unmatched. CDR1 and CDR2 from the germline V gene are MNHNS and SASEGT. The CDR3 length is 15 residues. CDR3 sequence (DNA): TGTGCCAGCAGTGAAGGACTAGCGGGGTCCTACGAGCAGTACTTC. It yields the protein CASSEGLAGSYEQYF.

This clone was recorded many times. This chain joins TRBV27 and TRBJ1-5; D gene unclear. Germline assignment: CDR1 MNHEY and CDR2 SMNVEV (reference sequence). Trimming shortened V by 4 bases and J by 7 bases, and 14 bases separated the two germline ends. The CDR3 contains 14 residues. The CDR3 spells CASSSSVRAQPQHF. CDR3 nucleotides: TGTGCCAGCAGTTCGTCGGTCCGAGCCCAGCCCCAGCATTTT.

A few counts support this clone. J is TRBJ2-2 and V is TRBV2, with D possibly being TRBD2 (5 bases). V gave up 6 bases and J gave up 6 bases, with 14 bases separating them. The germline CDR1 and CDR2 sequences are SNHLY and FYNNEI. The CDR3 contains 14 residues. In DNA, the CDR3 is TGTGCCAGCAGGTTGGGGAGCCTATCCGGGGAGCTGTTTTTT. This encodes CASRLGSLSGELFF.

This clone was counted a single time. The chain uses TRBV10-3 and TRBJ2-2; TRBD2 matches at 11 bases. Losses at the gene ends were 8 bases for V and 2 bases for J; bases not matched to a gene: 7. CDR1 is ENHRY and CDR2 is SYGVKD in the germline V gene. The CDR3 length is 16 residues. CDR3 residues: CAIRKLAGDNTGELFF. The CDR3 region has the DNA TGTGCCATCCGAAAACTAGCGGGAGATAACACCGGGGAGCTGTTTTTT.

The chain employs TRBV20-1 and TRBJ2-7; unclear D gene. V was clipped by 7 bases and J by 6 bases, with 7 bases between them. This CDR3 region has 9 residues. Germline V gives CDR1 DFQATT, CDR2 SNEGSKA (reference sequence). DNA of the CDR3: TGCAGTGACGTATGCGAGCAGTACTTC. Its protein is CSDVCEQYF.

This clone has more than one count but fewer than ten. The J gene is TRBJ2-7, the V gene TRBV7-9; 8 nucleotides match TRBD1. CDR3 length equals 15 residues. V dropped 5 bases and J dropped 5; count of bases not matched to a gene: 11. CDR1 is SEHNR, CDR2 FQNEAQ, per germline (reference sequence). As DNA, the CDR3 is TGTGCCAGCAGCCCACGGACAGGGCTCATCCACGAGCAGTACTTC. It specifies CASSPRTGLIHEQYF.

This clone has just a few counts. This sequence joins TRBV27 and TRBJ1-5; no reliable D call. The CDR3 consists of 11 residues. Germline V gene data show CDR1 as MNHEY and CDR2 as SMNVEV (reference sequence). The V and J ends lost 8 bases and 4 bases respectively, with 6 bases between them. In DNA form, the CDR3 reads TGTGCCAGCGGAACAAATCAGCCCCAGCATTTT. This encodes CASGTNQPQHF.

The chain couples TRBV7-4 to TRBJ2-7, with 10 bases fitting TRBD2. Per the germline V gene, CDR1 is SGHVT and CDR2 is SQSDAQ. The J segment lost 4 bases and the V segment lost 5 bases, leaving 5 bases of the junction unmatched. The CDR3 has 14 residues. CDR3 residues: CASSGSSGRYEQYF. The CDR3 bases are TGTGCCAGCAGCGGTTCTAGCGGGAGATACGAGCAGTACTTC.

The genes are TRBV11-2 and TRBJ2-3, with 9 positions matching TRBD2. The ends lost 4 bases at V and 4 bases at J; junction bases unmatched: 9. Germline CDR1 is SGHAT and CDR2 is FQNNGV. The CDR3 totals 16 residues. The CDR3 loop reads CASSYLAGDGADTQYF. CDR3 sequence (DNA): TGTGCCAGCAGCTACTTAGCGGGAGACGGAGCAGATACGCAGTATTTT.

This chain connects TRBV6-1 to TRBJ2-2, with TRBD2 identical over 11 bases. CDR3 length equals 17 residues. Per the germline V gene, CDR1 is MNHNS and CDR2 is SASEGT. After removal of 1 base from V and 2 bases from J, the junction contained 3 bases not matched to a gene. The CDR3 protein is CASSEVAGGENTGELFF. The CDR3 region has the DNA TGTGCCAGCAGTGAAGTAGCGGGAGGGGAAAACACCGGGGAGCTGTTTTTT.

This clone has a handful of counts. This chain uses TRBV19 with TRBJ1-1; D ambiguous. CDR3 length equals 14 residues. V was shortened by 3 bases and J by 0 bases, with 8 bases between the two germline ends. CDR1 LNHDA and CDR2 SQIVND come from the germline V gene (reference sequence). The CDR3 sequence is CASSIWNMNTEAFF. As DNA, the CDR3 is TGTGCCAGTAGTATTTGGAACATGAACACTGAAGCTTTCTTT.

This clone occurred once. The chain joins TRBV15 to TRBJ2-1; no reliable D call. CDR1 LNHNV and CDR2 YYDKDF come from the germline V gene (reference sequence). The CDR3 runs 14 residues. V lost 0 bases, J lost 5 bases, and 8 bases lay in between. Here the CDR3 reads CATSRDVPDNEQFF. CDR3 DNA: TGTGCCACCAGCAGAGATGTCCCCGACAATGAGCAGTTCTTC.

The chain employs TRBV29-1 and TRBJ1-5, with D perhaps matching TRBD1 (6 bases). The CDR3 totals 12 residues. The germline V gene encodes CDR1 SQVTM and CDR2 ANQGSEA. The V and J ends lost 6 bases and 3 bases respectively, with 9 bases between them. The CDR3, as DNA: TGCAGCGTAGGGGACATCAATCAGCCCCAGCATTTT. This encodes CSVGDINQPQHF.

This clone was observed at least ten times. The genes are TRBV10-2 and TRBJ2-5; 12 positions match TRBD1. Germline loops: CDR1 WSHSY, CDR2 SAAADI. The CDR3 runs 15 residues. Trimming cost V 10 bases and J 6 bases; bases outside gene matches: 12. The CDR3, as DNA: TGCGCCACCCTGGGGGGACAGGGGGCGATTCAGACCCAGTACTTC. Its translation: CATLGGQGAIQTQYF.

This clone has more than one count but fewer than ten. The gene calls are TRBV4-2 and TRBJ2-2, with 10 bases matching TRBD2. Germline lookup yields CDR1 LGHNA and CDR2 YNFKEQ. This CDR3 region has 15 residues. The trim removed 0 bases at V and 6 bases at J, leaving 1 base unmatched. As DNA, the CDR3 is TGTGCCAGCAGCCAAGAAGCGGGAGGGCCCGGGGAGCTGTTTTTT. It is translated as CASSQEAGGPGELFF.